This paragraph covers one TCR beta chain sequence. A much larger clone differs by one base, so this may be a read error. The data derive from a study of blood T cells in healthy people across ages. Primers used in a second PCR of about 6 to 11 cycles were a sample-barcoded 5' primer and a J-beta primer mix. TCRdb re-derived calls from the 5' RACE reads in MiXCR, one entry per CDR3 protein. This sample has some 900,000 distinct CDR3 sequences, with about 28% found just once. The germline V gene has CDR1 DFQATT and CDR2 SNEGSKA (reference sequence). Losses at the gene ends were 6 bases for V and 7 bases for J; bases not matched to a gene: 11. This CDR3 is built from 15 residues.

The V call is TRBV20-1, the J call TRBJ2-7, with 14 bases that match TRBD2. Material: blood. The clonotype was recovered from an elderly woman in good health. CDR3 in DNA: TGCAGTGCGACAACCGGGACTAGCGGGGGCAGTGAGCAGTACTTC. Translation: CSATTGTSGGSEQYF.